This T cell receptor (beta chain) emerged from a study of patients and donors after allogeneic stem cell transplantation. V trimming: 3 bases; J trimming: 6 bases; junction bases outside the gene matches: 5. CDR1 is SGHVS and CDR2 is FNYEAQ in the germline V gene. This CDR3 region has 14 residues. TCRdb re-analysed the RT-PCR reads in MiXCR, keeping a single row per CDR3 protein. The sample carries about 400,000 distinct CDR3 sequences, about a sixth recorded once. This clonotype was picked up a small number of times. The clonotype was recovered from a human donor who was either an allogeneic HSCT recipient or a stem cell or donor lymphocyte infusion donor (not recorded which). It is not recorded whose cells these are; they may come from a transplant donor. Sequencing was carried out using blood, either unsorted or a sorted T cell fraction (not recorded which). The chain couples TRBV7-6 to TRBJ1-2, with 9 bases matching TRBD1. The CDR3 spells CASSLGTGTDGYTF. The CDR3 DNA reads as TGTGCCAGCAGCTTGGGGACAGGGACGGATGGCTACACCTTC.